This entry concerns a single TCR beta chain. V was clipped by 4 bases and J by 15 bases, with 26 bases between them. The CDR3 runs 14 residues. The germline V gene encodes CDR1 SQVTM and CDR2 ANQGSEA. The source of the sample is a study of tumor and adjacent non-tumor tissue in lung cancer. RNA was extracted from bulk tissue without any cell sorting. This non-tumor lung sample came from over 3 cm beyond the tumor edge. The library came from three nested PCR rounds adapted from ARM-PCR protocols. Each CDR3 protein gets one entry after TCRdb re-called the multiplex PCR reads with MiXCR. This table has 94,000 or so distinct CDR3 sequences, 75% to 85% appearing once.

This receptor was identified in a woman aged 50 to 60 with non-small cell lung cancer. This chain joins TRBV29-1 and TRBJ2-3; D gene unclear. Sequenced material: distant non-tumor lung tissue. The CDR3 DNA reads TGCAGCGTTGGATGGCTGGAATACACATATACACAATATTTT. Translation gives CSVGWLEYTYTQYF.